This passage covers 2 T cell receptor beta chains from one sample sequenced in a study of blood T cell repertoires in COVID-19. The protocol was immunoSEQ multiplex PCR, while the TCRdb copy is restricted to in-frame clones and leaves out a portion. The sample holds 25,000 to 30,000 clones; 70% to 90% are singletons and the top ten take under 3.5%. The material sequenced was peripheral blood. The receptor source for this set is a human donor in a cohort sampled during active COVID-19.

The CDR3 region is CASSLVGGQGGEKLFF. The CDR3 bases are TGCGCCAGCAGCTTGGTAGGGGGACAGGGTGGAGAAAAACTGTTTTTT. V gene TRBV5-1 combines with J gene TRBJ1-4, with 9 nucleotides matching TRBD1. Losses at the gene ends were 0 bases for V and 8 bases for J; bases not matched to a gene: 8. The CDR3 has 16 amino acids. Germline V CDR1 and CDR2: SGHRS, YFSETQ.

This chain joins TRBV5-5 and TRBJ2-3; maybe TRBD1 (5 bases). CDR1 is SGHKS, CDR2 YYEKEE, per germline (reference sequence). The CDR3 sequence is 12 residues long. V was cut by 4 bases and J by 6 bases, with 9 bases left in between. CDR3 amino acids: CASSGAWDTQYF. The CDR3 DNA reads as TGTGCCAGCAGCGGGGCCTGGGATACGCAGTATTTT.